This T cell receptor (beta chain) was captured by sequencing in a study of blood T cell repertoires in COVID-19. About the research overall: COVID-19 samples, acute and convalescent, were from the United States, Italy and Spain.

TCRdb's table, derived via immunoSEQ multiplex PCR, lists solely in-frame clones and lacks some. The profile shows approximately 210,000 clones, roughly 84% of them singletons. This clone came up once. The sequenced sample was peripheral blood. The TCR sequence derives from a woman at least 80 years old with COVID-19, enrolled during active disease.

The CDR3 here is CASSHLEQTGLWETQYF. The CDR3, as DNA: TGTGCCAGCAGCCATCTAGAGCAGACAGGGTTATGGGAGACCCAGTACTTC. This chain joins TRBV7-9 and TRBJ2-5; 7 bases line up with TRBD1. The CDR3 runs to 17 residues. The trim removed 5 bases at V and 5 bases at J, leaving 17 bases unmatched. CDR1 is SEHNR and CDR2 is FQNEAQ in the germline V gene (reference sequence).